Presented here are 26 T cell receptor beta chains from one specimen sequenced in a study of CD8 T cells in ankylosing spondylitis. TCRdb re-derived calls from the 5' RACE reads in MiXCR, one entry per CDR3 protein. The table lists 340,000 or so distinct CDR3 sequences, 14% to 15% of them singletons, with roughly 0.99% in the top ten. Sequenced input: blood, either unsorted or a sorted T cell fraction (not recorded which). The source of these receptors is a male donor with ankylosing spondylitis or in good health (not recorded which).

The sample holds a few counts of this clonotype. This chain links TRBV5-6 with TRBJ1-2; D is undetermined. Germline V gene lookup returns CDR1 SGHDT and CDR2 YYEEEE. V was clipped by 4 bases and J by 8 bases, with 21 bases between them. The CDR3 is 15 amino acids. The DNA for the CDR3 is TGTGCCAGCAGCCTTCTAATGACCCTGAGGGAGGGCTACACCTTC. Translation gives CASSLLMTLREGYTF.

The rearrangement uses TRBV29-1 and TRBJ2-7; 9 bases are shared with TRBD1. Per germline, CDR1 SQVTM and CDR2 ANQGSEA. The CDR3 is 14 residues long. Trimming took 4 bases from V and 5 from J; bases not matched to a gene: 9. CDR3: CSVVTGTGRDEQYF. The CDR3 DNA reads as TGCAGCGTTGTAACCGGGACAGGGAGGGACGAGCAGTACTTC.

V usage is TRBV6-1 and J usage is TRBJ2-5, with TRBD1 identical over 7 bases. This CDR3 is 13 amino acids long. Germline CDR1 is MNHNS and CDR2 is SASEGT. Germline trimming cut 8 bases from V and 5 bases from J; bases unmatched to any gene: 8. CDR3 DNA: TGTGCCAGCCGGCCGACAGGGATGGAGACCCAGTACTTC. Translation gives CASRPTGMETQYF.

This clonotype was seen a few times. The CDR3 DNA reads as TGCAGTGCTACCCAGGCGGGAGAGACCCAGTACTTC. Amino acid sequence: CSATQAGETQYF. The V call is TRBV20-1, the J call TRBJ2-5; D may be TRBD2 (5 bases). V was trimmed by 4 bases and J by 4 bases, leaving 10 bases between them. The CDR3 runs to 12 residues. Germline values: CDR1 DFQATT, CDR2 SNEGSKA (reference sequence).

This clonotype was detected only a few times. This sequence joins TRBV20-1 and TRBJ1-5; weak D call: TRBD1 (6 bases). This CDR3 is 15 amino acids long. V lost 3 bases and J lost 0, with 12 bases in between. The V gene's germline CDR1 is DFQATT and CDR2 SNEGSKA (reference sequence). CDR3 bases: TGCAGTGCTAGGAGCCAGGGGACTAGCAATCAGCCCCAGCATTTT. Translating it yields CSARSQGTSNQPQHF.

V is TRBV7-9 and J is TRBJ2-3; D gene ambiguous. Trimming removed 6 bases from V and 2 bases from J, with 15 bases in between. This CDR3 is built from 15 residues. CDR1 and CDR2 (germline): SEHNR, FQNEAQ (reference sequence). The CDR3 is CASSPPQDPTDTQYF. In nucleotides, the CDR3 is TGTGCCAGCAGTCCCCCCCAAGACCCCACAGATACGCAGTATTTT.

V is TRBV7-8 and J is TRBJ1-3; 10 positions match TRBD1. In germline, CDR1 is SGHVS, CDR2 FQNEAQ. J lost 3 bases, V lost 6 bases, and 5 bases had no gene match. The CDR3 spans 15 residues. The CDR3 here is CASRRTGGNGNTIYF. The CDR3 DNA reads TGTGCCAGCAGGCGGACAGGGGGAAATGGAAACACCATATATTTT.

The rearrangement uses TRBV14 and TRBJ2-7; D ambiguous. Germline lookup yields CDR1 SGHDN and CDR2 FVKESK. This CDR3 spans 13 amino acids. V shed 0 bases and J shed 5 bases, with 8 bases lying between them. In nucleotides, the CDR3 is TGTGCCAGCAGCCAAGAAAGACCCCACGAGCAGTACTTC. Amino acid sequence: CASSQERPHEQYF.

This clonotype was picked up many times. V gene TRBV4-1 combines with J gene TRBJ2-1; D uncertain. CDR3 length: 12 residues. Deletions cut 3 bases from V and 10 bases from J, with 10 bases between. Per germline, CDR1 MGHRA and CDR2 YSYEKL. The CDR3 nucleotides are TGCGCCAGCAGCCATAACCGCCAGGAGCAGTTCTTC. This gives the protein CASSHNRQEQFF.

The chain combines TRBV4-1 with TRBJ2-2; TRBD1 matches 10 bases. CDR1 is MGHRA and CDR2 is YSYEKL in the germline V gene. V lost 2 bases to trimming and J lost 5 bases; unmatched junction nucleotides: 5. The length of the CDR3 is 16 residues. CDR3 sequence (DNA): TGCGCCAGCAGCCAAAGAGACAGGGGGCAAACCGGGGAGCTGTTTTTT. As protein: CASSQRDRGQTGELFF.

The genes are TRBV20-1 and TRBJ2-5, with TRBD1 matching 10 bases. There are 16 residues in the CDR3. From germline, CDR1 is DFQATT and CDR2 SNEGSKA (reference sequence). The junction had 11 bases not matched to a gene; V was cut back by 3 bases and J by 4 bases. Here the CDR3 DNA reads TGCAGTGCTAGCGTCCCGGGACAGGGGCGAGGAGAGACCCAGTACTTC. The encoded protein is CSASVPGQGRGETQYF.

This chain links TRBV5-1 with TRBJ2-3, with D possibly matching TRBD1 (6 bases). The V end lost 2 bases, the J end lost 4 bases, and 8 bases lay between the germline ends. Germline V lookup: CDR1 SGHRS, CDR2 YFSETQ. CDR3 length equals 13 residues. The CDR3 coding sequence is TGCGCCAGCAGCTTAACAGGGCCAGATACGCAGTATTTT. It is translated as CASSLTGPDTQYF.

This chain joins TRBV12-3 or TRBV12-4 and TRBJ1-5; weak D call: TRBD1 (6 bases). The CDR3 totals 17 residues. Trimming took off 6 bases at V and 1 base at J, with 19 bases between the two ends. CDR3 sequence (DNA): TGTGCCAGCAGCCCCAGGGGAGGGGAGATCAGCAATCAGCCCCAGCATTTT. Its translation is CASSPRGGEISNQPQHF.

Turning to this clonotype: At one of its ends the junction is not consistent with the germline gene, which may arise from a read error. This sequence joins TRBV20-1 and TRBJ2-1, with TRBD2 matching over 9 bases. This CDR3 spans 16 amino acids. The germline CDR1 and CDR2 sequences are DFQATT and SNEGSKA (reference sequence). CDR3 region: CCATYLAGSSYNEQFF. As DNA, the CDR3 is TGCTGTGCTACTTACCTAGCGGGAAGCTCCTACAATGAGCAGTTCTTC.

This clonotype has ten or more counts. One junction end disagrees with the germline gene, perhaps due to a read error. This chain links TRBV4-1 with TRBJ2-5; D call uncertain. The CDR3 is 12 amino acids. CDR1 and CDR2 (germline): MGHRA, YSYEKL. As DNA, the CDR3 is TGTGCCAGCAGCCAAGTACGGGAGACCCAGTACTTC. As protein: CASSQVRETQYF.

The chain has TRBV12-3 or TRBV12-4 and TRBJ1-1; D gene unclear. Trimming took 3 bases from V and 2 from J, leaving 10 bases between them. The CDR3 has 14 amino acids. The DNA for the CDR3 is TGTGCCAGCAGTTTTTTACGGCCCAACACTGAAGCTTTCTTT. It is translated as CASSFLRPNTEAFF.

This clonotype has just a few counts. V usage is TRBV7-8 and J usage is TRBJ2-1; TRBD2 matches 10 bases. The CDR3 runs to 16 residues. Germline V gene data show CDR1 as SGHVS and CDR2 as FQNEAQ. V was clipped by 4 bases and J by 4 bases; unmatched bases: 7. CDR3: CASSSRGSGRYNEQFF. The DNA for the CDR3 is TGTGCCAGCAGCTCTCGGGGTAGCGGGAGGTACAATGAGCAGTTCTTC. Using reference TRBV7-8 and TRBJ2-1 for the parts outside the CDR3, the full variable domain is GAGVSQSPRYKVAKRGQDVALRCDPISGHVSLFWYQQALGQGPEFLTYFQNEAQLDKSGLPSDRFFAERPEGSVSTLKIQRTQQEDSAVYLCASSSRGSGRYNEQFFGPGTRLTVL.

The CDR3 DNA is TGTGCCAGTAGTATACGGGACTACGAGCAGTACTTC. It translates to CASSIRDYEQYF. The J gene is TRBJ2-7, the V gene TRBV19, with D perhaps matching TRBD2 (5 bases). The V and J ends lost 2 bases and 3 bases respectively, with 5 bases between them. The V gene's germline CDR1 is LNHDA and CDR2 SQIVND (reference sequence). The length of the CDR3 is 12 residues.

This clonotype has only a few counts. This chain connects TRBV20-1 to TRBJ2-3; D uncertain. The V and J ends lost 1 base and 4 bases respectively, with 6 bases between them. The length of the CDR3 is 12 residues. CDR1 and CDR2 from the germline V gene are DFQATT and SNEGSKA (reference sequence). The CDR3 DNA sequence: TGCAGTGCTAGAGCCCCCCCAGATACGCAGTATTTT. This sequence encodes CSARAPPDTQYF.

The V gene is TRBV7-8, the J gene TRBJ2-5; D may be TRBD2 (6 bases). The germline V gene has CDR1 SGHVS and CDR2 FQNEAQ. CDR3 length: 15 residues. V shed 5 bases and J shed 1 base, with 14 bases lying between them. In nucleotides, the CDR3 is TGTGCCAGCAGCCCTTGGAGGGGCGGCCAAGAGACCCAGTACTTC. Amino acids: CASSPWRGGQETQYF.

This CDR3 is CASSLETTLEQFF. DNA of the CDR3: TGCGCCAGCAGCTTGGAGACTACACTGGAGCAGTTCTTC. The rearrangement joins TRBV5-1 to TRBJ2-1; TRBD2 is a possible D gene (5 bases). The CDR3 covers 13 residues. Germline assignment: CDR1 SGHRS and CDR2 YFSETQ. Trimming cost V 0 bases and J 10 bases, with 11 bases left between them.

This clonotype was observed a handful of times. The chain joins TRBV6-2 or TRBV6-3 to TRBJ1-5; TRBD1 might be the D (5 bases). The CDR3 is 15 residues long. The V end lost 0 bases, the J end lost 1 base, and 7 bases lay between the germline ends. Germline values: CDR1 MNHEY, CDR2 SVGEGT. The DNA of the CDR3 is TGTGCCAGCAGTTACTCGCGACAGAGCAATCAGCCCCAGCATTTT. Translation: CASSYSRQSNQPQHF.

CDR3 in DNA: TGCGCCAGCAGCCAGGAACCCGGGACAGTCGGATACGAGCAGTACTTC. Translation: CASSQEPGTVGYEQYF. V is TRBV4-1 and J is TRBJ2-7; 7 bases map to TRBD1. The germline V gene has CDR1 MGHRA and CDR2 YSYEKL. This CDR3 comprises 16 residues. Germline trimming cut 3 bases from V and 4 bases from J; bases unmatched to any gene: 12.

In this sample, this clonotype turned up a few times. The CDR3 spells CASKGNRSGNTIYF. The CDR3 region has the DNA TGTGCCAGCAAGGGGAACCGCTCTGGAAACACCATATATTTT. The V and J genes are TRBV12-3 or TRBV12-4 and TRBJ1-3; the D gene is possibly TRBD1 (5 bases). The germline V and J ends were trimmed by 7 bases and 0 bases, with 10 bases remaining between them. This CDR3 comprises 14 residues.

The rearrangement joins TRBV20-1 to TRBJ2-2, with D uncertain. The length of the CDR3 is 12 residues. From germline, CDR1 is DFQATT and CDR2 SNEGSKA (reference sequence). Trimming removed 0 bases from V and 6 bases from J, with 5 bases in between. CDR3 sequence: CSARDLPGELFF. In DNA, the CDR3 is TGCAGTGCTAGAGATCTACCCGGGGAGCTGTTTTTT.

This clonotype was seen a few times. The genes are TRBV7-2 and TRBJ2-1; the D is unclear. Germline CDR1 reads SGHTA; CDR2 reads FQGNSA. CDR3 length equals 15 residues. V dropped 3 bases and J dropped 0 bases, with 9 bases sitting between them. In DNA, the CDR3 is TGTGCCAGCAGCTTCTCGGGCTTCTCCTACAATGAGCAGTTCTTC. Protein product: CASSFSGFSYNEQFF.